This note documents a single T cell receptor (beta chain) sequence. PCR used 60 Vbeta primers and 13 Jbeta primers. Using immunoSEQ multiplex PCR, the repertoire was profiled, and TCRdb retains in-frame clones only, with some absent. This repertoire shows fewer than 70,000 clones, about four fifths found once; its top ten account for 1.7%. Trimming stripped 4 bases from V and 2 bases from J, with 14 bases between. In germline, CDR1 is SGHNT, CDR2 YENEEA. The length of the CDR3 is 16 residues. These data originate in a study of cytomegalovirus exposure and HLA in healthy donors. The receptor was isolated from a man aged 40-49 years in good health and CMV-seronegative. Sequencing input: PBMCs. The chain employs TRBV11-3 and TRBJ1-4; unclear D gene. The CDR3 bases are TGTGCCAGCAGCTACGAGGGATTTGGCACTAATGAAAAACTGTTTTTT. The encoded protein is CASSYEGFGTNEKLFF. Supplemented by reference TRBV11-3 and TRBJ1-4, the full variable domain reads EAGVVQSPRYKIIEKKQPVAFWCNPISGHNTLYWYLQNLGQGPELLIRYENEEAVDDSQLPKDRFSAERLKGVDSTLKIQPAELGDSAVYLCASSYEGFGTNEKLFFGSGTQLSVL.